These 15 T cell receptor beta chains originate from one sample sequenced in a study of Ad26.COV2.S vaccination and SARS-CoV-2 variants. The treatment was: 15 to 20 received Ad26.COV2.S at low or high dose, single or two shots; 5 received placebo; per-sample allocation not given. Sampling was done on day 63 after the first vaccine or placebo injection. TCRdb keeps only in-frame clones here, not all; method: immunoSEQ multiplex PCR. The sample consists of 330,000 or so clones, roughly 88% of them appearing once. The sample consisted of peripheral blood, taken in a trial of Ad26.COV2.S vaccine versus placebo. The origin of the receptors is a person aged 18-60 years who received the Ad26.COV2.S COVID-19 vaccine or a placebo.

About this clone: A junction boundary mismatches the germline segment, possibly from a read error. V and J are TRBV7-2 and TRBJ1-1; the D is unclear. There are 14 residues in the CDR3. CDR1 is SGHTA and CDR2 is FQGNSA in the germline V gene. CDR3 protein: CASSLGVMKTEAFF. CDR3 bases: TGTGCCAGCAGCTTGGGAGTCATGAAGACTGAAGCTTTCTTT.

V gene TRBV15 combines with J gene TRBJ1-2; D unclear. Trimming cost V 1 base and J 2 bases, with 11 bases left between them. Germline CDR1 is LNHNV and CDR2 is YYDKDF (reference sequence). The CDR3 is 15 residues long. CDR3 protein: CATSRGQFPNYGYTF. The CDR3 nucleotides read TGTGCCACCAGCAGAGGGCAGTTCCCCAACTATGGCTACACCTTC.

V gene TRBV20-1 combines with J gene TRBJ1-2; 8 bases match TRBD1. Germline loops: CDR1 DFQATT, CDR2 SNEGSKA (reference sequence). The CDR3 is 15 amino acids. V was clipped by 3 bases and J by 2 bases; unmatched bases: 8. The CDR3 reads CSASKPGQANYGYTF. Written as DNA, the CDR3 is TGCAGTGCTAGTAAACCGGGACAGGCAAACTATGGCTACACCTTC.

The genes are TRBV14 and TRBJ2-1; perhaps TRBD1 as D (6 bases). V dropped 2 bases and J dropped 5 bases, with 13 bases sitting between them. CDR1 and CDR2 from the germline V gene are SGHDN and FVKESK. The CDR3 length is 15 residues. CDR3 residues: CASSQTGSGDNEQFF. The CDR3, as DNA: TGTGCCAGCAGCCAAACTGGGTCAGGGGACAATGAGCAGTTCTTC.

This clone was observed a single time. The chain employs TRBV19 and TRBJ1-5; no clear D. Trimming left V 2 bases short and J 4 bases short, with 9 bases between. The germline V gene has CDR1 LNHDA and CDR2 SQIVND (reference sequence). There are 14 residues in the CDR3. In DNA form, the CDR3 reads TGTGCCAGTAGTATATCAACGGCTAATCAGCCCCAGCATTTT. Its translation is CASSISTANQPQHF.

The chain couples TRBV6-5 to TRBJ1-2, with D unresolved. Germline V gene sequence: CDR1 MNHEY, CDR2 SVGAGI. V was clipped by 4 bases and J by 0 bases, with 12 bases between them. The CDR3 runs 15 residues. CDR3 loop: CASSSGPNPNYGYTF. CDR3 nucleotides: TGTGCCAGCAGTTCTGGGCCTAACCCTAACTATGGCTACACCTTC.

CDR3 in amino acids: CASSDRATNTEAFF. CDR3 in DNA: TGCGCCAGCAGTGACAGGGCTACGAACACTGAAGCTTTCTTT. The gene calls are TRBV5-1 and TRBJ1-1; 7 bases match TRBD1. The CDR3 sequence is 14 residues long. Germline values: CDR1 SGHRS, CDR2 YFSETQ. The junction had 5 bases not matched to a gene; V was cut back by 5 bases and J by 1 base.

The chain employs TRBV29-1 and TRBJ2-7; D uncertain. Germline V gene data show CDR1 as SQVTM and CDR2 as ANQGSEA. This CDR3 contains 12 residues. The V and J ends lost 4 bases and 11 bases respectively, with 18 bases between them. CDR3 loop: CSVVGLGQPKYF. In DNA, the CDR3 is TGCAGCGTTGTGGGTCTTGGGCAGCCAAAGTACTTC.

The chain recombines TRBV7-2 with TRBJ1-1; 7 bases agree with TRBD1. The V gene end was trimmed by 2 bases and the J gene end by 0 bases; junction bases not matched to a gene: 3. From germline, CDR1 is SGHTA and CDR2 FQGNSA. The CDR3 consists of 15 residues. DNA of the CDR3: TGTGCCAGCAGCTTATCGGGACAGATGAACACTGAAGCTTTCTTT. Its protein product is CASSLSGQMNTEAFF.

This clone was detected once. The CDR3 loop is CARGGTGELFF. CDR3 nucleotides: TGTGCCAGGGGGGGGACCGGGGAGCTGTTTTTT. The genes are TRBV12-3 or TRBV12-4 and TRBJ2-2; 7 positions agree with TRBD2. The J segment lost 5 bases and the V segment lost 9 bases, leaving 0 bases of the junction unmatched. There are 11 residues in the CDR3.

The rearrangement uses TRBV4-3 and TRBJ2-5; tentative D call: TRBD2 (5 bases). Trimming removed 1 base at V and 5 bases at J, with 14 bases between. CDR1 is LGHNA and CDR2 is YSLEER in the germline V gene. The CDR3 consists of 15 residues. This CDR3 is CASSQAHSGYETQYF. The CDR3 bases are TGCGCCAGCAGCCAAGCCCATTCGGGGTATGAGACCCAGTACTTC.

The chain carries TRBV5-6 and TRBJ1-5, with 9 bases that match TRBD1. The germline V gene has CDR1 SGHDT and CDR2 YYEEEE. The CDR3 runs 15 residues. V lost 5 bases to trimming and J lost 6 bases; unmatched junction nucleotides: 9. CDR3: CASSPGTGLIQPQHF. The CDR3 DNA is TGTGCCAGCAGTCCCGGGACAGGGTTAATTCAGCCCCAGCATTTT.

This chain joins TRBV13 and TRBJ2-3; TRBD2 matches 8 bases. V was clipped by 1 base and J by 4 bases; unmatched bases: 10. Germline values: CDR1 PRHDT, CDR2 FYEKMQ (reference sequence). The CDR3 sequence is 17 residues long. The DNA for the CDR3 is TGTGCCAGCAGCTTAGCTAGCGGGCTCTCAACGCCAGATACGCAGTATTTT. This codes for CASSLASGLSTPDTQYF.

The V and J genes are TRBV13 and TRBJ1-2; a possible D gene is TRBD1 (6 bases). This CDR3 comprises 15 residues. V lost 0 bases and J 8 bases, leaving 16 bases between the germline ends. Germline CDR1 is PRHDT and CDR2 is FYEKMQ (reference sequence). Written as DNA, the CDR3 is TGTGCCAGCAGCTTAGGCCTAACGGGGGCTTGGGGCTACACCTTC. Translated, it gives CASSLGLTGAWGYTF.

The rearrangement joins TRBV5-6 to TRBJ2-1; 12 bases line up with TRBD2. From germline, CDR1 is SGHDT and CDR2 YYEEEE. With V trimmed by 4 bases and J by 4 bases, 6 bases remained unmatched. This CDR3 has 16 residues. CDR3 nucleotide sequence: TGTGCCAGCAGCCCGCCTGGACTAGCGGGGTACAATGAGCAGTTCTTC. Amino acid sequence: CASSPPGLAGYNEQFF.